This entry describes one T cell receptor (beta chain). The sample is drawn from a study of technical replicates of blood from a few donors. Germline V gene sequence: CDR1 SGHDN, CDR2 FVKESK. The CDR3 sequence is 16 residues long. V was pared by 2 bases and J by 10 bases, with 21 bases between. Clones were read by immunoSEQ multiplex PCR, and TCRdb kept only the in-frame ones, dropping some. Of around 61,000 clones in the sample, 97% are singletons; the top ten hold about 0.2%. Sample: T cells isolated from PBMCs. The rearrangement uses TRBV14 and TRBJ2-1, with D perhaps TRBD2 (7 bases). This receptor was obtained from a human donor in good health. As DNA, the CDR3 is TGTGCCAGCAGCCAACGCAGAAGGGGGGGTCGGGAGGAGCAGTTCTTC. Protein: CASSQRRRGGREEQFF.